This T cell receptor beta chain came from a study of T cells in tumors after PD-1 blockade. As for the study in general: Patients had no prior checkpoint blockade, systemic immunosuppressants, or anti-cancer therapy within 4 weeks. Treatment was either pembrolizumab 200 mg every 3 weeks or cemiplimab 350 mg every 2 weeks.

Findings and caveats of the study: Only pre- versus post-treatment comparisons showed clonal replacement.

A note on this clone: Its antigen remains unidentified.

The CDR3 spans 12 residues. The V end lost 5 bases, the J end lost 8 bases, and 10 bases lay between the germline ends. Germline-derived CDR1 and CDR2 are SGHVS and FQNEAQ. Profiled with immunoSEQ multiplex PCR; TCRdb holds only in-frame clones, not every one. Among about 1,400 clones listed, under 80% were seen once. The source material was tumor tissue, sampled before anti-PD-1 treatment. The rearrangement uses TRBV7-8 and TRBJ2-1; D remains unclear. This clonotype was obtained from a human donor with basal cell carcinoma. The CDR3 DNA is TGTGCCAGCAGCCTAAGAAGAGATGAGCAGTTCTTC. Its protein is CASSLRRDEQFF. Complete variable domain (other parts from reference TRBV7-8 and TRBJ2-1): GAGVSQSPRYKVAKRGQDVALRCDPISGHVSLFWYQQALGQGPEFLTYFQNEAQLDKSGLPSDRFFAERPEGSVSTLKIQRTQQEDSAVYLCASSLRRDEQFFGPGTRLTVL.